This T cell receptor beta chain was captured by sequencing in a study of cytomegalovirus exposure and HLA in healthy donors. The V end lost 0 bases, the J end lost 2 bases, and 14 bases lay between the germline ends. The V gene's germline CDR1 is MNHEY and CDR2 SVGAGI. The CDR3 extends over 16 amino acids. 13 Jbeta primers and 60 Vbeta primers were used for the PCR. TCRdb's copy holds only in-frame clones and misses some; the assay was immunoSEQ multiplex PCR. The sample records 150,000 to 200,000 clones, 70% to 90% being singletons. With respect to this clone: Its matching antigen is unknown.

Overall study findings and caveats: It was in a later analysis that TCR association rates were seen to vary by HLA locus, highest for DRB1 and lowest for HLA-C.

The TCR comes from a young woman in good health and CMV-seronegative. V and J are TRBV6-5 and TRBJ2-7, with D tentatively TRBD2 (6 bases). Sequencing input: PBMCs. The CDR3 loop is CASSYSGGDKTYEQYF. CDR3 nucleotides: TGTGCCAGCAGTTACTCGGGAGGTGATAAAACCTACGAGCAGTACTTC.